This TCR beta chain was sequenced during a study of tumor-infiltrating lymphocytes in localized non-small cell lung cancer. Overall study findings and caveats: Technical variation could not be separated from intratumor heterogeneity here. No T-cell fraction difference was seen between IM1 and IM2 tumors. Compared with uninvolved lung, tumors showed higher T cell infiltration by TCRbeta sequencing.

Of note for this clone: The antigen remains undetermined.

The table came from immunoSEQ multiplex PCR; TCRdb's copy has only in-frame clones and leaves some out. The sample carries 10,000 to 15,000 clones, more than 70% recorded once. The CDR3 consists of 14 residues. Germline CDR1 reads MNHEY; CDR2 reads SMNVEV (reference sequence). Trimming stripped 3 bases from V and 8 bases from J, with 16 bases between. The J gene is TRBJ1-2, the V gene TRBV27; D ambiguous. The sequence was obtained from a human donor with non-small cell lung cancer. Sequenced: lung tumor tissue. This CDR3 reads CASSLGMGIEGYTF. The CDR3 DNA follows: TGTGCCAGCAGTTTGGGCATGGGAATTGAGGGCTACACCTTC.